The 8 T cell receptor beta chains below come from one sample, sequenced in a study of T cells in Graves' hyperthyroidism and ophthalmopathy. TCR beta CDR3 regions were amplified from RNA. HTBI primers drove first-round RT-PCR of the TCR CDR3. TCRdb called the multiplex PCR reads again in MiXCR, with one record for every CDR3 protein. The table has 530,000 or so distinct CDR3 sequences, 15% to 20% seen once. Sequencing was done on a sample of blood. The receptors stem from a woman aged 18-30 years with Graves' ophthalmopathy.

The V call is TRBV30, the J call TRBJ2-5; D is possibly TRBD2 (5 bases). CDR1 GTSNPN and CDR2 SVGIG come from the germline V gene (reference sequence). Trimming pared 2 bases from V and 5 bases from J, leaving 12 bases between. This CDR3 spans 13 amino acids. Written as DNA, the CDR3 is TGTGCCTGGAGTCCCGACGGCGGGGAGACCCAGTACTTC. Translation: CAWSPDGGETQYF.

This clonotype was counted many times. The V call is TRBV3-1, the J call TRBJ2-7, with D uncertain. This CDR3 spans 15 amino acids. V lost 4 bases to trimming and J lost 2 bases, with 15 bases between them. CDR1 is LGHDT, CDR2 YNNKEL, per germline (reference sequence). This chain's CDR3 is CASSPPRTVTYEQYF. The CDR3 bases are TGTGCCAGCAGCCCACCTCGGACCGTCACCTACGAGCAGTACTTC.

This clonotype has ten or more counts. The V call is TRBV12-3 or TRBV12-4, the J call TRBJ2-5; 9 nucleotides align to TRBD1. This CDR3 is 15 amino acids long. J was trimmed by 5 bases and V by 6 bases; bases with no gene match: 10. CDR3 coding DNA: TGTGCCAGCAGGACAGGGACAGGGCCAACGGAGACCCAGTACTTC. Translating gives CASRTGTGPTETQYF.

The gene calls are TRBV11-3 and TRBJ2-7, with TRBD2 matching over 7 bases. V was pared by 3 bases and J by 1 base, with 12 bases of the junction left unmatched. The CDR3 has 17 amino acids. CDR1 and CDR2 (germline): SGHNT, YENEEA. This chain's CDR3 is CASSFGPRGGRSYEQYF. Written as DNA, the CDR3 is TGTGCCAGCAGCTTTGGACCCCGGGGAGGGCGATCCTACGAGCAGTACTTC.

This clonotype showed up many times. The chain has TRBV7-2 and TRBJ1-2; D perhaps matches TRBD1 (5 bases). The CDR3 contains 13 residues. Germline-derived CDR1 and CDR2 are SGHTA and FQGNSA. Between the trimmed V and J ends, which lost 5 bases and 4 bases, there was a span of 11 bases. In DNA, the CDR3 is TGTGCCAGCAGCGGCGGGGGTCCCTATGGCTACACCTTC. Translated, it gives CASSGGGPYGYTF.

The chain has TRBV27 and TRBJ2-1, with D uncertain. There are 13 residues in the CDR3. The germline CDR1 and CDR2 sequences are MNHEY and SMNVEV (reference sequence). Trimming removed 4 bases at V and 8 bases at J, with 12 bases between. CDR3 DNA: TGTGCCAGCAGTTCGAGCCGCCTGGATGAGCAGTTCTTC. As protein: CASSSSRLDEQFF.

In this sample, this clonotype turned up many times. DNA of the CDR3: TGTGCCAGCAGCCTTTCCCGTAACATCGCCCCCAGGATGGGCTACACCTTC. Its protein is CASSLSRNIAPRMGYTF. The rearrangement links TRBV3-1 to TRBJ1-2, with no clear D. Trimming cost V 4 bases and J 8 bases, with 26 bases left between them. The germline V gene encodes CDR1 LGHDT and CDR2 YNNKEL (reference sequence). This CDR3 comprises 17 residues.

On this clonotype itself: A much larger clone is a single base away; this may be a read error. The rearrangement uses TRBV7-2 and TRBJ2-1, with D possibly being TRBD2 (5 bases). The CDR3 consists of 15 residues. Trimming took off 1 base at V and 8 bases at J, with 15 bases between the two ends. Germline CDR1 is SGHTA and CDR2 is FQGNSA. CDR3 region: CASSLGLSAGDEQFF. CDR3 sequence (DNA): TGTGCCAGCAGCTTAGGCCTTAGCGCGGGCGATGAGCAGTTCTTC.